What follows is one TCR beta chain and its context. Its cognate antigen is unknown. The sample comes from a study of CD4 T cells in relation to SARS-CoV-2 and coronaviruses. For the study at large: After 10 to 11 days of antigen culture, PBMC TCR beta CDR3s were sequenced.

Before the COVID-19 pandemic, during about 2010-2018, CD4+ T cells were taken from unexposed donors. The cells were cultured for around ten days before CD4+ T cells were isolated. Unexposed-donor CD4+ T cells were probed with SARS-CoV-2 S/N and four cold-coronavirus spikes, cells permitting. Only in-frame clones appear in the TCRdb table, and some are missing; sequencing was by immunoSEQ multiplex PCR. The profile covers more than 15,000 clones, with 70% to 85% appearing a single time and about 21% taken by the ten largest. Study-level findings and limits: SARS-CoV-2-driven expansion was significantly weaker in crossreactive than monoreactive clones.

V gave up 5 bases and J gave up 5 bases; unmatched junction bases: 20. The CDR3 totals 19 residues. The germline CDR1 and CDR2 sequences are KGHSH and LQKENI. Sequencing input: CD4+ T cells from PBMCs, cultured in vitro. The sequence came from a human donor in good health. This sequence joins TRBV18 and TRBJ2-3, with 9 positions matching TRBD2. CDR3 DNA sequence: TGTGCCAGCTCAGCACGGTTGGGGACCCAAGCGGGAGGTGGAGATACGCAGTATTTT. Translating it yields CASSARLGTQAGGGDTQYF.